This T cell receptor beta chain appears in the sequencing data of a study of early T cells in non-severe SARS-CoV-2 infection. Only a few counts were recorded for this clonotype. Trimming removed 3 bases at V and 5 bases at J, with 14 bases between. Germline V gene data show CDR1 as SGHRS and CDR2 as YFSETQ. The CDR3 sequence is 14 residues long. Attachment of unique molecular identifiers to individual cDNA molecules was performed. TCRdb independently ran MiXCR on the 5' RACE reads; one entry per CDR3 protein. The sample contains about 130,000 distinct CDR3 sequences, about 15% of which appear only once.

The chain is built from TRBV5-1 and TRBJ1-1; tentative D call: TRBD1 (6 bases). This clonotype was obtained from an adult who was a healthcare worker with PCR-confirmed SARS-CoV-2 infection or an uninfected control (not recorded which). What was sequenced was whole blood. The chain's CDR3 is CASSYQGLGTEAFF. DNA of the CDR3: TGCGCCAGCAGCTACCAGGGGTTGGGGACTGAAGCTTTCTTT.